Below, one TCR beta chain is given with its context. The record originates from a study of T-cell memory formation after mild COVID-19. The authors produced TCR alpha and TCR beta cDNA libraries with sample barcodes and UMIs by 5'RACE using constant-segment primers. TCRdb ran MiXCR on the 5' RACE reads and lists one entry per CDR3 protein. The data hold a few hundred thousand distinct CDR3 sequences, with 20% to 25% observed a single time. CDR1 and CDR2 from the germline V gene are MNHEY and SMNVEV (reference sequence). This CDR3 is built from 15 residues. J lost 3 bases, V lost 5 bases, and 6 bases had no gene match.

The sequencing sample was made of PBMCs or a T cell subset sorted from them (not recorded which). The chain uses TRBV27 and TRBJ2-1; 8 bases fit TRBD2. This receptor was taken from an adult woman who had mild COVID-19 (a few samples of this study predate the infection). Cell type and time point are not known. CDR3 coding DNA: TGTGCCAGCAGTCCCGCGCGGGGGGTCTACAATGAGCAGTTCTTC. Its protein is CASSPARGVYNEQFF.